The clone carrying this TCR beta chain was counted a few times. This sample is drawn from a study of shared clonotypes between healthy human individuals. The sequenced material, unsorted PBMC DNA, was run on ten immunoSEQ deep assay plates. Repertoires were generated with immunoSEQ multiplex PCR, while TCRdb's copy carries only in-frame clones and drops some. The table includes hundreds of thousands of clones, approximately 77% detected once. In germline, CDR1 is MNHNS, CDR2 SASEGT. The CDR3 length is 13 residues. V lost 4 bases and J lost 4, with 11 bases in between. Caucasian adults residing in Nashville, Tennessee made up all the donors. Unsorted samples used roughly 99 million PBMCs for genomic DNA.

The receptor comes from a woman between 40 and 55 years old in good health. Some clones in this sample may be carry-over from other donors' samples. The rearrangement links TRBV6-1 to TRBJ2-7; perhaps TRBD2 as D (6 bases). The sample comprised PBMCs. The CDR3 DNA is TGTGCCAGCAGTGTCACTAGCCGGTACGAGCAGTACTTC. It encodes CASSVTSRYEQYF.